This T cell receptor (beta chain) was documented in a study of PD-1 blockade in classical Hodgkin lymphoma. General study findings and limits: Baseline diversity was lower in partial responders and progressors than complete responders. CD4+ TCR diversity rose significantly by C4D1, and CD8+ TCR diversity did not. Newly diagnosed patients were said to have less baseline TCR diversity than healthy donors did.

Each and every patient relapsed after autologous stem cell transplantation, and patients got differing brentuximab vedotin exposure. The V gene's germline CDR1 is SGHTA and CDR2 FQGNSA. The CDR3 covers 14 residues. V shed 5 bases, J shed 0 bases, and the junction held 3 bases outside the gene matches. As for this clone: The antigen remains unidentified.

Assay: immunoSEQ multiplex PCR; the TCRdb copy retains only in-frame clones and omits some. The profile shows fewer than 15,000 clones, 70% to 90% of them singletons. Source: peripheral blood mononuclear cells (PBMCs), taken at baseline. The TCR comes from a human donor with classical Hodgkin lymphoma. V gene TRBV7-2 combines with J gene TRBJ1-1; 7 positions agree with TRBD1. In DNA form, the CDR3 reads TGTGCCAGCAGCGTCAGGGGGATGAACACTGAAGCTTTCTTT. The encoded protein is CASSVRGMNTEAFF. Full variable domain (remainder filled in from reference TRBV7-2 and TRBJ1-1): GAGVSQSPSNKVTEKGKDVELRCDPISGHTALYWYRQSLGQGLEFLIYFQGNSAPDKSGLPSDRFSAERTGGSVSTLTIQRTQQEDSAVYLCASSVRGMNTEAFFGQGTRLTVV.